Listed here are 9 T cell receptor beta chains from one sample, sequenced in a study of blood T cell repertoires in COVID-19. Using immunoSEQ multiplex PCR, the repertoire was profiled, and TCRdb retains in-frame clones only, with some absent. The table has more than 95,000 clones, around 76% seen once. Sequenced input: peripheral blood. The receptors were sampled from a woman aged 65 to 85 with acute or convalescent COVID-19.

This chain's CDR3 is CASSFQGAGYGYTF. In DNA form, the CDR3 reads TGTGCCAGCAGTTTCCAGGGAGCGGGCTATGGCTACACCTTC. The J gene is TRBJ1-2, the V gene TRBV28, with D possibly matching TRBD1 (5 bases). The CDR3 length is 14 residues. The V end was cut by 3 bases, the J end by 4 bases, with 12 bases between. CDR1 and CDR2 (germline): MDHEN, SYDVKM.

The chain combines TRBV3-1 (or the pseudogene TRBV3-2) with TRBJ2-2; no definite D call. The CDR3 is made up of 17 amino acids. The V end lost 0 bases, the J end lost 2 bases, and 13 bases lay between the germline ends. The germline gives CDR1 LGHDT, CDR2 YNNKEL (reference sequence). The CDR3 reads CASSQDANRLNTGELFF. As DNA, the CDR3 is TGTGCCAGCAGCCAAGATGCGAACCGACTTAACACCGGGGAGCTGTTTTTT.

The CDR3 sequence: CASSETQGPYEQYF. Here the CDR3 DNA reads TGTGCCAGCAGTGAGACACAGGGACCCTACGAGCAGTACTTC. The chain joins TRBV6-1 to TRBJ2-7, with a possible D match to TRBD1 (6 bases). The CDR3 length is 14 residues. The V end lost 3 bases, the J end lost 2 bases, and 11 bases lay between the germline ends. Germline V CDR1 and CDR2: MNHNS, SASEGT.

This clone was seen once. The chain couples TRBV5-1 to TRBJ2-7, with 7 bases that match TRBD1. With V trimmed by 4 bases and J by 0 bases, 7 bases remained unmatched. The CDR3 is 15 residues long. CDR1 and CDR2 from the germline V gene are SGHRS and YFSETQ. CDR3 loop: CASSVTGTSSYEQYF. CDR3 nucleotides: TGCGCCAGCAGCGTGACAGGGACGAGCTCCTACGAGCAGTACTTC.

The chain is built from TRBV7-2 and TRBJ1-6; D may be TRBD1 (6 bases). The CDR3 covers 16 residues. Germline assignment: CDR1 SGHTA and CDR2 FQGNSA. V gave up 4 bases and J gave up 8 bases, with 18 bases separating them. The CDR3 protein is CASSSPRGALDSPLHF. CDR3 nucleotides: TGTGCCAGCAGCTCCCCACGGGGGGCGCTGGATTCACCCCTCCACTTT.

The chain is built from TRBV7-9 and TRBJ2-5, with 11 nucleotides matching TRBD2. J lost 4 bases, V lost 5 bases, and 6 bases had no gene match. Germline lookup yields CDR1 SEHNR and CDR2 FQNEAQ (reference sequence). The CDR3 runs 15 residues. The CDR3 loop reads CASSILAGGAETQYF. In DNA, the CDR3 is TGTGCCAGCAGCATCCTAGCGGGGGGCGCAGAGACCCAGTACTTC.

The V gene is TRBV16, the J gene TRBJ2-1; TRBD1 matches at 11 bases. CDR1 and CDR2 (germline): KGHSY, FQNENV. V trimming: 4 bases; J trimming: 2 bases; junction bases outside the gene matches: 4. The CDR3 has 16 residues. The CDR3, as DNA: TGTGCCAGCAGCCCCGGGACAGGGGGGACCTACAATGAGCAGTTCTTC. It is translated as CASSPGTGGTYNEQFF.

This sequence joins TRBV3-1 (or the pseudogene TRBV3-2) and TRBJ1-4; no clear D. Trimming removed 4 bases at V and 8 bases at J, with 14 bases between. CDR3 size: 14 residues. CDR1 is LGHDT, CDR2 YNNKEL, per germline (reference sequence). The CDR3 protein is CASSPRRSGEKLFF. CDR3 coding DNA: TGTGCCAGCAGCCCCCGAAGGAGCGGCGAAAAACTGTTTTTT.

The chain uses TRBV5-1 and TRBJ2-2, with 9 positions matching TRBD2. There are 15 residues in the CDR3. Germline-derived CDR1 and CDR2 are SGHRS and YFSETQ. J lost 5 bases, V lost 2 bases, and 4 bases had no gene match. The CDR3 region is CASSFAGGRTGELFF. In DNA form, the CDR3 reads TGCGCCAGCAGCTTTGCGGGGGGGCGTACCGGGGAGCTGTTTTTT.